These T cell receptor beta chains were read from a single sample in a study of long-term antiretroviral therapy in people with HIV. The data were produced by immunoSEQ multiplex PCR, yet TCRdb's version contains in-frame clones alone and is incomplete. Among about 35,000 clones listed, roughly 79% were seen once. The input for sequencing was unsorted PBMCs, taken 3 years after starting antiretroviral therapy. Receptors originate from a man in his forties or fifties with HIV. The CDR3 runs from the conserved cysteine through the conserved F or W.

TRBJ2-7 TRBV9 CASSVGVSYEQYF
TRBJ1-3 TRBV4-3 CASSQGLQGRAGNTIYF
TRBJ2-7 TRBV7-6 CASSLAASPSYEQYF
TRBJ2-2 TRBV27 CASSLGGSTGELFF
TRBJ1-2 TRBV5-1 CASSTRQGANYGYTF
TRBJ1-2 TRBV7-2 CASSLQGGYSGYTF
TRBJ1-5 TRBV7-2 CASSPDRAQPQHF
TRBJ2-5 TRBV9 CASSPPTGGLQETQYF
TRBJ1-5 TRBV7-8 CASSSQGDAPQHF
TRBJ2-5 TRBV6-4 CPPTRETQYF
TRBJ2-3 TRBV7-9 CASSLYQGRTDTQYF
TRBJ2-2 TRBV6-5 CASSYNGLNTGELFF
TRBJ2-1 TRBV30 CAWSVYSAGNEQFF
TRBJ2-3 TRBV11-3 CASSLSGSTDTQYF
TRBJ2-7 TRBV4-3 CASSRDRGGDEQYF
TRBJ1-2 TRBV28 CASSLAGPNYGYTF
TRBJ2-5 TRBV6-6 CASTYRTEQETQYF
TRBJ2-3 TRBV7-2 CASSTSVADTQYF
TRBJ2-1 TRBV7-6 CASSLMTGGYNEQFF
TRBJ1-1 TRBV5-5 CASSLIGPEAFF
TRBJ2-1 TRBV7-9 CASSYSNPAYNEQFF
TRBJ1-5 TRBV5-5 CASSPRVGTAPQHF
TRBJ2-7 TRBV7-2 CASSLRSGGAPGEQYF